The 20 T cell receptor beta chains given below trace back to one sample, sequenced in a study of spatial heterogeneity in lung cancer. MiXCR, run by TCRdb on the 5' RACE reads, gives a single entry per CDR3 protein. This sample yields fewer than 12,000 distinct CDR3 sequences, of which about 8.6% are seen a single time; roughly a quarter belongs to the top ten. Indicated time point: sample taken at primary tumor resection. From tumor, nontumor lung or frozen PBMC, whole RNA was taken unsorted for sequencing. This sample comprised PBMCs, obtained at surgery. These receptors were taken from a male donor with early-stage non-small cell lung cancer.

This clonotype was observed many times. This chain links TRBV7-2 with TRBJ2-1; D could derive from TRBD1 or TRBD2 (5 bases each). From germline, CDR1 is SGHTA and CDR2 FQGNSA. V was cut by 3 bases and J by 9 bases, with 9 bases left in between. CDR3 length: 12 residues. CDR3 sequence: CASSFGAGEQFF. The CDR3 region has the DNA TGTGCCAGCAGCTTCGGGGCGGGTGAGCAGTTCTTC.

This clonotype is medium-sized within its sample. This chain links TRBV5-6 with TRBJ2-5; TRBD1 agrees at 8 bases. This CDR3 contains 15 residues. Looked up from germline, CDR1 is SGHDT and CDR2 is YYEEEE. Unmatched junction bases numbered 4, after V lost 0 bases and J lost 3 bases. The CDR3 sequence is CASSLARTGKETQYF. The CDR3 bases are TGTGCCAGCAGCTTGGCCCGGACAGGGAAAGAGACCCAGTACTTC.

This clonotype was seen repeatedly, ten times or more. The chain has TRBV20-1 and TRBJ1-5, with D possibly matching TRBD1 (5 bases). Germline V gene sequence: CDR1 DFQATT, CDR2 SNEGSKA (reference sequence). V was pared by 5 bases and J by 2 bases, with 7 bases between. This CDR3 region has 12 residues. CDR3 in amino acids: CSASTGNQPQHF. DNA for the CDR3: TGCAGTGCTTCGACAGGCAATCAGCCCCAGCATTTT.

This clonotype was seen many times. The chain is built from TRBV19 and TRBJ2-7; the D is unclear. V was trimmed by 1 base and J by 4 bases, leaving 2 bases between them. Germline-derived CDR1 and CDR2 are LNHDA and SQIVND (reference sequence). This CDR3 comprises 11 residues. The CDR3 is CASSIGYEQYF. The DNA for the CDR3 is TGTGCCAGTAGTATAGGATACGAGCAGTACTTC.

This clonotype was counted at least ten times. CDR3 residues: CASSLRVQRADTQYF. CDR3 nucleotides: TGTGCCAGCAGCCTCCGGGTCCAGCGGGCAGATACGCAGTATTTT. The V gene is TRBV7-2, the J gene TRBJ2-3; TRBD2 might be the D (6 bases). The CDR3 extends over 15 amino acids. The V end was cut by 5 bases, the J end by 4 bases, with 16 bases between. The germline V gene encodes CDR1 SGHTA and CDR2 FQGNSA.

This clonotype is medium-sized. The CDR3 DNA reads TGCCAGCCGGGGGTGGGACCCTACGAGCAGTACTTC. Translated, it gives CQPGVGPYEQYF. The chain is built from TRBV20-1 and TRBJ2-7; D might be TRBD2 (6 bases). The CDR3 runs 12 residues. Per the germline V gene, CDR1 is DFQATT and CDR2 is SNEGSKA (reference sequence).

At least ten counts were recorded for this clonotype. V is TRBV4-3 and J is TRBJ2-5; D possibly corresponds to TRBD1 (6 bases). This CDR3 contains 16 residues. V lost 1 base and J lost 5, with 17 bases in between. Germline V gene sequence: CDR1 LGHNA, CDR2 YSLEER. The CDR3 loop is CASSQGGQRHFETQYF. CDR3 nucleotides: TGCGCCAGCAGCCAAGGCGGACAGCGTCACTTTGAGACCCAGTACTTC.

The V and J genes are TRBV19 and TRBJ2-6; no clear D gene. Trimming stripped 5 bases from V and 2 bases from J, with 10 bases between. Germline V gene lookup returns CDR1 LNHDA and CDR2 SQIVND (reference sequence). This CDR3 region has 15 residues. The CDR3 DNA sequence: TGTGCCAGTAGTGAGCCAGGTACTGGGGCCAACGTCCTGACTTTC. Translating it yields CASSEPGTGANVLTF.

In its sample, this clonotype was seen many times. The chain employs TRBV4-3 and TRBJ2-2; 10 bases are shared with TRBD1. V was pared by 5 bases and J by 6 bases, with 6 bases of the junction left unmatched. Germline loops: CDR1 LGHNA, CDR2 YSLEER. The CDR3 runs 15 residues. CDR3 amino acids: CASSSGTGVSGELFF. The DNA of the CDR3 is TGCGCCAGCAGCTCAGGGACAGGGGTGTCCGGGGAGCTGTTTTTT.

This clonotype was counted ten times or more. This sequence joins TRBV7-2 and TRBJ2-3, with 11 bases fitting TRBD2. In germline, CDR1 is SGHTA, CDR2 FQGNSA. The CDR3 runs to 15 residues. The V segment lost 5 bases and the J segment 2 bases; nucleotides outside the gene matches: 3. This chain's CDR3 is CASSPSGGITDTQYF. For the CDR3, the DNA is TGTGCCAGCAGCCCTAGCGGGGGGATCACAGATACGCAGTATTTT.

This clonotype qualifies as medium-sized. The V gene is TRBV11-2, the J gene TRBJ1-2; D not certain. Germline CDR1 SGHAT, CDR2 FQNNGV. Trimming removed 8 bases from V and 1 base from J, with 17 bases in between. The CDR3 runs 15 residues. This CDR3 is CASRHGKRFNYGYTF. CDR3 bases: TGTGCCAGCCGCCACGGAAAACGCTTTAACTATGGCTACACCTTC.

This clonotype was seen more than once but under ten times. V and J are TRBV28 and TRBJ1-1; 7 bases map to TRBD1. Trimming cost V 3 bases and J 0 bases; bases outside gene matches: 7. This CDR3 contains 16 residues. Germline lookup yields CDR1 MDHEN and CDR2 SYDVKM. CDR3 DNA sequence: TGTGCCAGCAGTTTTACAGGGGCCCTGATGAACACTGAAGCTTTCTTT. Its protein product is CASSFTGALMNTEAFF.

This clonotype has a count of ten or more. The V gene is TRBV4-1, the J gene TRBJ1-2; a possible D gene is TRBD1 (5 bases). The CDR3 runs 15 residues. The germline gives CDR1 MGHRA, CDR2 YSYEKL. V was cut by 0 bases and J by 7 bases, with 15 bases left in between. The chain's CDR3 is CASSQDLGVGRGYTF. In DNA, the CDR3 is TGCGCCAGCAGCCAAGATCTTGGAGTGGGGCGTGGCTACACCTTC.

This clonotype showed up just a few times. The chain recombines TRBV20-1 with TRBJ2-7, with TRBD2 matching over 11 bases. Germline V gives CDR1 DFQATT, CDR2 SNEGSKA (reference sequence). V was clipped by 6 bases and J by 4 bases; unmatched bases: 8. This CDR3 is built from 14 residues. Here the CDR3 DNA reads TGCAGTGCCCATAGCGGGGGGGGGCAATACGAGCAGTACTTC. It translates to CSAHSGGGQYEQYF.

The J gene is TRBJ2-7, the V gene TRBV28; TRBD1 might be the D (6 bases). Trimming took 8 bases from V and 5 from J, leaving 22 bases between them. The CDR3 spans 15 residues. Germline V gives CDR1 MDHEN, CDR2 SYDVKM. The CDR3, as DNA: TGTGCCAGCTTTAGAGAGGGGGAGCTACCTCACGAGCAGTACTTC. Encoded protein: CASFREGELPHEQYF.

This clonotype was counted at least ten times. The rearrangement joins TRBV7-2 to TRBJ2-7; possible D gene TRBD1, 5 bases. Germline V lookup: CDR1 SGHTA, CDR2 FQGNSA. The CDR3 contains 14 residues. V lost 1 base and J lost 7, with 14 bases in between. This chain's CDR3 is CASSLEGIAWEQYF. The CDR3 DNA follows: TGTGCCAGCAGCTTAGAGGGGATCGCGTGGGAGCAGTACTTC.

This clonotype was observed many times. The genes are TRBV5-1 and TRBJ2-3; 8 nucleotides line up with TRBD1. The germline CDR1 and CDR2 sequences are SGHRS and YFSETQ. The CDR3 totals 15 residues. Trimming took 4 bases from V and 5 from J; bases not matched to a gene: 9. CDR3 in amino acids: CASSRGQAEGDTQYF. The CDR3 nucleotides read TGCGCCAGCAGCCGGGGACAGGCGGAGGGAGATACGCAGTATTTT. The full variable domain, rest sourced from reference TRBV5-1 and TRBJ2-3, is KAGVTQTPRYLIKTRGQQVTLSCSPISGHRSVSWYQQTPGQGLQFLFEYFSETQRNKGNFPGRFSGRQFSNSRSEMNVSTLELGDSALYLCASSRGQAEGDTQYFGPGTRLTVL.

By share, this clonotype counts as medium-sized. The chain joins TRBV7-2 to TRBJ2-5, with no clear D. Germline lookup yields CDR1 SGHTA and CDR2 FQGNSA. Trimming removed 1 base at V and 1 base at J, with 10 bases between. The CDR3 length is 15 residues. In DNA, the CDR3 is TGTGCCAGCAGCTTAGTCGCAGCGATCCAAGAGACCCAGTACTTC. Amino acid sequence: CASSLVAAIQETQYF.

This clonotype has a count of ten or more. Here the CDR3 DNA reads TGTGCCAGCAGCTTAGAGTCCAATTCACCCCTCCACTTT. It encodes CASSLESNSPLHF. The V call is TRBV7-2, the J call TRBJ1-6; no clear D gene. The CDR3 is 13 amino acids. Trimming took 1 base from V and 7 from J, leaving 5 bases between them. The germline V gene has CDR1 SGHTA and CDR2 FQGNSA. Combining the CDR3 with reference TRBV7-2 and TRBJ1-6 gives the whole variable domain GAGVSQSPSNKVTEKGKDVELRCDPISGHTALYWYRQSLGQGLEFLIYFQGNSAPDKSGLPSDRFSAERTGGSVSTLTIQRTQQEDSAVYLCASSLESNSPLHFGNGTRLTVT.

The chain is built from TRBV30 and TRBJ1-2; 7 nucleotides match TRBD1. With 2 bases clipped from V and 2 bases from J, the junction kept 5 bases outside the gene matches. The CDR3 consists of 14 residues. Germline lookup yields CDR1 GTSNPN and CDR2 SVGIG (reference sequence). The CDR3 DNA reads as TGTGCCTGGAGTACCGGGACAGCCAACTATGGCTACACCTTC. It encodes CAWSTGTANYGYTF.